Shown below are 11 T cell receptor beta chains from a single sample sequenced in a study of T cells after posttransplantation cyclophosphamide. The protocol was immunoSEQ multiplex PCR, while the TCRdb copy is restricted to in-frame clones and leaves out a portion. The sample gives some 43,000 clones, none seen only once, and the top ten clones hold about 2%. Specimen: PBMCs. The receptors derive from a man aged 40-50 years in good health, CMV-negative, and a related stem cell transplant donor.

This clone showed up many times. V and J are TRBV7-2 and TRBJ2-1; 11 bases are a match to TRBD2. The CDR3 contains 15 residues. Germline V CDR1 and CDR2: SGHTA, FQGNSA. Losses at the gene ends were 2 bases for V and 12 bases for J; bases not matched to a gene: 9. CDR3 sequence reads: CASSLFTSGSYVQFF. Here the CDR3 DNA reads TGTGCCAGCAGCTTATTTACTAGCGGGAGTTATGTGCAGTTCTTC.

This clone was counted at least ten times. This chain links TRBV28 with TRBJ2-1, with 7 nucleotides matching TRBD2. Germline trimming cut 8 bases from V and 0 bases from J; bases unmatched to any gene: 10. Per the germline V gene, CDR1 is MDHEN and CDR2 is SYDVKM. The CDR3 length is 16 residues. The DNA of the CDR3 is TGTGCCAGCTGGGGGAGGGAGGCTAGCTCCTACAATGAGCAGTTCTTC. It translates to CASWGREASSYNEQFF. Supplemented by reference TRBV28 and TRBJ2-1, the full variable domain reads DVKVTQSSRYLVKRTGEKVFLECVQDMDHENMFWYRQDPGLGLRLIYFSYDVKMKEKGDIPEGYSVSREKKERFSLILESASTNQTSMYLCASWGREASSYNEQFFGPGTRLTVL.

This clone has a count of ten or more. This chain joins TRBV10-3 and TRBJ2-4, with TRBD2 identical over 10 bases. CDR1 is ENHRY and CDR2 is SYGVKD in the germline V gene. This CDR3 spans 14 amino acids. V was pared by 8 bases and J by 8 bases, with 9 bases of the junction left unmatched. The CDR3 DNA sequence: TGTGCCATCGGGAGCGGGAGGGCAAGGGACATTCAGTACTTC. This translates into CAIGSGRARDIQYF.

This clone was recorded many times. The CDR3 DNA follows: TGTGCCAGCAGTTTACCTGGGACAGCCGGAAACACCATATATTTT. Its translation: CASSLPGTAGNTIYF. The chain employs TRBV28 and TRBJ1-3; 7 positions agree with TRBD1. Germline V lookup: CDR1 MDHEN, CDR2 SYDVKM. This CDR3 is 15 amino acids long. V was clipped by 2 bases and J by 4 bases; unmatched bases: 5. The full variable domain, with the rest looked up from reference TRBV28 and TRBJ1-3, is DVKVTQSSRYLVKRTGEKVFLECVQDMDHENMFWYRQDPGLGLRLIYFSYDVKMKEKGDIPEGYSVSREKKERFSLILESASTNQTSMYLCASSLPGTAGNTIYFGEGSWLTVV.

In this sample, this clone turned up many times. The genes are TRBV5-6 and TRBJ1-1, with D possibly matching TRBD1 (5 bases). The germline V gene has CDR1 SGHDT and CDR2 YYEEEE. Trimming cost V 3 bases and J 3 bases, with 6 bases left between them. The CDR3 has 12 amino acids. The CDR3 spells CASSWGDTEAFF. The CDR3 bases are TGTGCCAGCAGCTGGGGCGACACTGAAGCTTTCTTT.

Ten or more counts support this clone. CDR3 nucleotides: TGTGCCAGCATGCGGGAAGGGAGGTCAGATACGCAGTATTTT. This translates into CASMREGRSDTQYF. The chain combines TRBV27 with TRBJ2-3, with D possibly TRBD2 on 6 matching bases. CDR3 size: 14 residues. Germline values: CDR1 MNHEY, CDR2 SMNVEV (reference sequence). V lost 7 bases and J lost 4, with 15 bases in between.

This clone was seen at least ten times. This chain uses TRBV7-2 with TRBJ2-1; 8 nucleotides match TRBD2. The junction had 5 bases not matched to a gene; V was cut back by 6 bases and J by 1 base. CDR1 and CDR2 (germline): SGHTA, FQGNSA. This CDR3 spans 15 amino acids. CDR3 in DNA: TGTGCCAGCAGGGAAACTAGCGGATCCTACAATGAGCAGTTCTTC. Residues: CASRETSGSYNEQFF.

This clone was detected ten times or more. The CDR3 protein is CASSATGTSGSPTFF. The DNA of the CDR3 is TGTGCCAGCAGTGCAACCGGGACTAGCGGATCCCCGACGTTCTTC. The V call is TRBV27, the J call TRBJ2-1, with 11 positions matching TRBD2. Trimming took 5 bases from V and 15 from J; bases not matched to a gene: 15. Germline V CDR1 and CDR2: MNHEY, SMNVEV (reference sequence). CDR3 length: 15 amino acids.

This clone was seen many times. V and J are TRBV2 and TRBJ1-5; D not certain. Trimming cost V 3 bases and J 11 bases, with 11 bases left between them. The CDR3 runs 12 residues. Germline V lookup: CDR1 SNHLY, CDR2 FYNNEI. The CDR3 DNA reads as TGTGCCAGCAGTGATACCCGGGAGACCCAGCATTTT. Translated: CASSDTRETQHF.

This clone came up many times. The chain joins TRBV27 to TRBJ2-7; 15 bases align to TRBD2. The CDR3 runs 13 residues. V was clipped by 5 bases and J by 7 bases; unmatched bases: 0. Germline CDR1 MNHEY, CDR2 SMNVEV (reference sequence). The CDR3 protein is CASSGLAGGEQYF. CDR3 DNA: TGTGCCAGCAGTGGACTAGCGGGAGGGGAGCAGTACTTC.

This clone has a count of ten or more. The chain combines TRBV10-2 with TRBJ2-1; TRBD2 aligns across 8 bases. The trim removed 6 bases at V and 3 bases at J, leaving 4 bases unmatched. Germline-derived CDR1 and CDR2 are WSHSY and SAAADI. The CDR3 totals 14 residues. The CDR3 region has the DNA TGCGCCAGCAGACTTAGCGGGAACTACAATGAGCAGTTCTTC. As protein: CASRLSGNYNEQFF.